This T cell receptor (beta chain) appears in the sequencing data of a study of T-cell memory formation after mild COVID-19. This clonotype has just a few counts. cDNA libraries for TCR alpha and TCR beta, carrying sample barcodes and UMIs, came from 5'RACE with constant-segment primers. TCRdb re-derived calls from the 5' RACE reads in MiXCR, one entry per CDR3 protein. The table has approximately 250,000 distinct CDR3 sequences, about a sixth seen once; the top ten hold 22%. The TCR sequence derives from a young man who had mild COVID-19 (a few samples of this study predate the infection). Cell type and time point are not known. The specimen sequenced was PBMCs or a T cell subset sorted from them (not recorded which).

CDR3 coding DNA: TGTGCCAGCAGCGGCCGGGACAGGGTTCCCGAGCAGTACTTC. Protein product: CASSGRDRVPEQYF. The chain has TRBV3-1 and TRBJ2-7; TRBD1 matches at 9 bases. Looked up from germline, CDR1 is LGHDT and CDR2 is YNNKEL (reference sequence). V dropped 5 bases and J dropped 6; count of bases not matched to a gene: 8. The CDR3 extends over 14 amino acids.